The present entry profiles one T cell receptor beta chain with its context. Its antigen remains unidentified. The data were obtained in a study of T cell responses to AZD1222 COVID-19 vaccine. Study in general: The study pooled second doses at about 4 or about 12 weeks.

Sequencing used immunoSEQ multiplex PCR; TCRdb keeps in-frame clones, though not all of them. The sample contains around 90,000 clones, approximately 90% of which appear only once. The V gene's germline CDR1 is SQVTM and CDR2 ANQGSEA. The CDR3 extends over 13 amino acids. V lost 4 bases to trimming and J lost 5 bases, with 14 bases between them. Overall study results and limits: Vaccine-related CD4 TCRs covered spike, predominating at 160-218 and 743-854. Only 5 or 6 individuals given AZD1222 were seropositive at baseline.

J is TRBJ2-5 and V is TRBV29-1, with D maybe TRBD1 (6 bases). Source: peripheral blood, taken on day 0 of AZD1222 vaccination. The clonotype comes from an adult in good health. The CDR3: CSVGWGRGETQYF. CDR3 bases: TGCAGCGTTGGTTGGGGGCGTGGGGAGACCCAGTACTTC.